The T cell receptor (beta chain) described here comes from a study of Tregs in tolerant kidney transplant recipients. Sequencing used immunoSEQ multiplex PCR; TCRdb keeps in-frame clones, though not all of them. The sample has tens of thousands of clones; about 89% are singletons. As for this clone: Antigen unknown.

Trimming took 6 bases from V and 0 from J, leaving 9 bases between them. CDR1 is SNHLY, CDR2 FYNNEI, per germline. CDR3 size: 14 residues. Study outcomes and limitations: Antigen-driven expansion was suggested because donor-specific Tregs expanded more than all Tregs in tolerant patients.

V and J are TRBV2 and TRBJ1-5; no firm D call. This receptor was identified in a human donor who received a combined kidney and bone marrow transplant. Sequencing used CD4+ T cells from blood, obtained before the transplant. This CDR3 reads CASREGSSNQPQHF. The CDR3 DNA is TGTGCCAGCAGGGAGGGTTCTAGCAATCAGCCCCAGCATTTT.